Listed below are T cell receptor beta chains from one sample, sequenced in a study of identical twins. TCRdb reprocessed the 5' RACE reads via MiXCR and lists one record per CDR3 protein. The data contain more than 350,000 distinct CDR3 sequences, 9% of them singletons. The material sequenced was naive T cells sorted from blood. The receptors come from a woman aged 50 to 60 in good health. CDR3s include the opening cysteine and the closing phenylalanine or tryptophan. Each record gives: D gene, J gene, V gene, clone size, CDR3 protein, CDR3 DNA. D genes are given only for firm matches. The size of a clone is reported for some rows only, either as once, few or many, or as a class for expanded clones.

-,TRBJ1-6,TRBV3-1,-,CASRQGQGDRTLHF,TGTGCCAGCCGCCAAGGGCAGGGTGATAGGACCCTCCACTTT
TRBD1,TRBJ1-2,TRBV7-9,many,CASSIPTGAYGYTF,TGTGCCAGCAGCATACCGACAGGGGCCTATGGCTACACCTTC
-,TRBJ2-2,TRBV4-1,many,CASSQGRTGELFF,TGCGCCAGCAGCCAAGGGCGGACCGGGGAGCTGTTTTTT
TRBD2,TRBJ2-3,TRBV25-1,few,CASPLAGETDTQYF,TGTGCCAGCCCTCTAGCGGGAGAAACAGATACGCAGTATTTT
-,TRBJ1-1,TRBV20-1,many,CSASRLGNTEAFF,TGCAGTGCTAGCCGCCTGGGGAACACTGAAGCTTTCTTT
-,TRBJ2-2,TRBV5-1,few,CASSLRSTRDTGELFF,TGCGCCAGCAGCTTGAGGTCCACCCGGGACACCGGGGAGCTGTTTTTT
TRBD2,TRBJ2-5,TRBV12-3/TRBV12-4,many,CASSLLAGEETQYF,TGTGCCAGCAGTCTGCTAGCGGGAGAAGAGACCCAGTACTTC
-,TRBJ2-2,TRBV6-4,few,CASSDSSRTELFF,TGTGCCAGCAGTGACTCTTCCCGAACGGAGCTGTTTTTT
TRBD1,TRBJ1-1,TRBV15,few,CATKDRVGRREAFF,TGTGCCACGAAGGACAGGGTGGGTCGTCGAGAAGCTTTCTTT
-,TRBJ1-1,TRBV29-1,-,CSVESGVDTEAFF,TGCAGCGTTGAATCAGGGGTGGACACTGAAGCTTTCTTT
-,TRBJ2-1,TRBV5-6,once,CASERSPVPEQFF,TGTGCCAGCGAGAGGAGTCCCGTGCCTGAGCAGTTCTTC
-,TRBJ2-1,TRBV15,-,CATSIPRNEQFF,TGTGCCACCAGCATCCCTAGGAATGAGCAGTTCTTC
TRBD2,TRBJ2-2,TRBV20-1,-,CSARISGRVGTGELFF,TGCAGTGCTAGAATTAGCGGGAGAGTCGGCACCGGGGAGCTGTTTTTT
-,TRBJ2-2,TRBV20-1,-,CSAAGDPGELFF,TGCAGTGCTGCAGGGGATCCCGGGGAGCTGTTTTTT
-,TRBJ2-3,TRBV4-1,-,CASSQDGFSTDTQYF,TGCGCCAGCAGCCAAGATGGGTTTTCCACAGATACGCAGTATTTT
-,TRBJ2-1,TRBV9,-,CASKGPNYNEQFF,TGTGCCAGCAAAGGCCCAAATTACAATGAGCAGTTCTTC
-,TRBJ2-1,TRBV11-3,-,CASSFPRLDSYNEQFF,TGTGCCAGCAGCTTCCCAAGACTAGATTCCTACAATGAGCAGTTCTTC
TRBD1,TRBJ1-1,TRBV6-2/TRBV6-3,-,CASSHLTGVEAFF,TGTGCCAGCAGCCACCTCACAGGGGTCGAGGCTTTCTTT
TRBD2,TRBJ2-1,TRBV27,many,CASSGLAGGNEQFF,TGTGCCAGCAGCGGACTAGCGGGAGGAAATGAGCAGTTCTTC
TRBD2,TRBJ2-1,TRBV24-1,many,CATGLAGGSNNEQFF,TGTGCCACGGGACTAGCGGGAGGATCGAACAATGAGCAGTTCTTC
-,TRBJ1-2,TRBV20-1,-,CSARDIQGGGYTF,TGCAGTGCTAGAGATATACAGGGAGGTGGCTACACCTTC
-,TRBJ2-1,TRBV24-1,few,CATSDPGNNEQFF,TGTGCCACCAGTGATCCGGGAAACAATGAGCAGTTCTTC
TRBD2,TRBJ2-7,TRBV7-9,few,CASSTGGTPGEQYF,TGTGCCAGCAGCACGGGGGGGACTCCGGGGGAGCAGTACTTC
TRBD1,TRBJ2-1,TRBV19,-,CASSVRDRNNEQFF,TGTGCCAGTAGTGTCCGGGACAGAAACAATGAGCAGTTCTTC
-,TRBJ2-7,TRBV5-1,few,CASSFSRDYEQYF,TGCGCCAGCAGCTTCTCGCGGGACTACGAGCAGTACTTC
-,TRBJ1-2,TRBV12-3/TRBV12-4,many,CASSFGQHYGYTF,TGTGCCAGCAGTTTCGGACAGCACTATGGCTACACCTTC
TRBD2,TRBJ2-1,TRBV14,few,CASSQELAGAGSYNEQFF,TGTGCCAGCAGCCAAGAACTAGCGGGAGCGGGTTCCTACAATGAGCAGTTCTTC
TRBD2,TRBJ2-3,TRBV20-1,few,CSARAWTSGSSDTQYF,TGCAGTGCTAGAGCTTGGACTAGCGGGAGTTCAGATACGCAGTATTTT
TRBD2,TRBJ2-1,TRBV19,-,CASSIGPSGYNEQFF,TGTGCCAGTAGTATAGGCCCTAGCGGGTACAATGAGCAGTTCTTC
TRBD1,TRBJ2-1,TRBV11-1,-,CASSPSRTGENEQFF,TGTGCCAGCAGCCCCAGCCGGACAGGAGAGAATGAGCAGTTCTTC
-,TRBJ2-6,TRBV9,-,CASSVEGWGANVLTF,TGTGCCAGCAGCGTAGAGGGATGGGGGGCCAACGTCCTGACTTTC
TRBD1,TRBJ2-4,TRBV4-1,many,CASRRTGENIQYF,TGCGCCAGCAGGAGGACAGGAGAAAACATTCAGTACTTC
-,TRBJ2-3,TRBV5-1,-,CASSPQGRTDTQYF,TGCGCCAGCAGCCCACAGGGACGCACAGATACGCAGTATTTT
-,TRBJ2-3,TRBV3-1,-,CASSPPKGTDTQYF,TGTGCCAGCAGCCCCCCAAAGGGGACAGATACGCAGTATTTT
-,TRBJ1-4,TRBV5-4,few,CASSLSGGAGEKLFF,TGTGCCAGCAGCTTATCGGGGGGCGCCGGTGAAAAACTGTTTTTT
-,TRBJ2-5,TRBV24-1,-,CATSVPGGETQYF,TGTGCCACCAGTGTCCCCGGAGGGGAGACCCAGTACTTC
-,TRBJ1-1,TRBV4-1,few,CASSHPLEGEAFF,TGCGCCAGCAGCCACCCCCTTGAGGGTGAAGCTTTCTTT
-,TRBJ2-7,TRBV27,-,CASSFSVDSYEQYF,TGTGCCAGCAGTTTTTCCGTCGACAGCTACGAGCAGTACTTC
-,TRBJ2-7,TRBV29-1,many,CSARRDSYEQYF,TGCAGCGCCCGGCGGGACAGCTACGAGCAGTACTTC
-,TRBJ2-1,TRBV4-1,few,CASSQLRDWSKDEQFF,TGCGCCAGCAGCCAACTCCGGGACTGGAGTAAGGATGAGCAGTTCTTC
-,TRBJ2-1,TRBV11-2,-,CASSLDVPEAGSPWGNEQFF,TGTGCCAGCAGCTTAGATGTCCCCGAGGCGGGGAGCCCTTGGGGCAATGAGCAGTTCTTC
-,TRBJ1-1,TRBV6-1,many,CASSGGGTEAFF,TGTGCCAGCAGTGGAGGGGGAACTGAAGCTTTCTTT
-,TRBJ1-1,TRBV5-5,-,CASSFSPREAFF,TGTGCCAGCAGCTTTTCTCCGCGTGAAGCTTTCTTT
-,TRBJ2-1,TRBV12-3/TRBV12-4,many,CASSHRRVTYNEQFF,TGTGCCAGCAGTCATAGAAGGGTTACCTACAATGAGCAGTTCTTC
-,TRBJ2-5,TRBV29-1,few,CSVDLQGVTQYF,TGCAGCGTTGATTTACAAGGGGTGACCCAGTACTTC
-,TRBJ2-4,TRBV11-2,few,CASSFGVIKNIQYF,TGTGCCAGCAGCTTCGGAGTGATAAAAAACATTCAGTACTTC
-,TRBJ2-3,TRBV29-1,-,CSVEVGLTSTDTQYF,TGCAGCGTTGAAGTCGGCCTGACTAGCACAGATACGCAGTATTTT
TRBD2,TRBJ2-1,TRBV20-1,many,CSARGRLAANNEQFF,TGCAGTGCTAGAGGTCGACTAGCGGCCAACAATGAGCAGTTCTTC